What follows are 28 T cell receptor beta chains derived from one specimen sequenced in a study of response to subunit inactivated influenza vaccine. A single record per CDR3 protein comes from TCRdb applying MiXCR to the RT-PCR reads. This sample carries 700,000 to 900,000 distinct CDR3 sequences, approximately 22% of them seen once, and the ten largest clones take roughly 10%. The material sequenced was PBMCs from blood, taken more than 4 days after vaccination. All receptors come from a man between 50 and 59 years old who received an inactivated influenza vaccine.

This clonotype was counted a few times. The CDR3 here is CASSFALRGVPYEQYF. In DNA form, the CDR3 reads TGTGCCAGCAGTTTCGCACTACGGGGGGTCCCCTACGAGCAGTACTTC. The chain recombines TRBV6-5 with TRBJ2-7; 7 bases match TRBD2. V lost 4 bases and J lost 2; bases outside the gene matches: 11. The CDR3 is 16 amino acids. The germline gives CDR1 MNHEY, CDR2 SVGAGI.

The chain joins TRBV5-6 to TRBJ2-1, with a weak D call TRBD2 (5 bases). This CDR3 is 13 amino acids long. Between the trimmed V and J ends, which lost 5 bases and 4 bases, there was a span of 10 bases. CDR1 SGHDT and CDR2 YYEEEE come from the germline V gene. The CDR3 reads CASRELGYNEQFF. DNA of the CDR3: TGTGCCAGCAGGGAACTAGGGTACAATGAGCAGTTCTTC.

This chain links TRBV6-5 with TRBJ1-4; D not resolved. The CDR3 has 15 residues. Trimming removed 0 bases from V and 3 bases from J, with 8 bases in between. Germline CDR1 is MNHEY and CDR2 is SVGAGI. The DNA for the CDR3 is TGTGCCAGCAGTTACTCGGGCGGGGCTAATGAAAAACTGTTTTTT. It yields the protein CASSYSGGANEKLFF.

CDR3 DNA: TGTGCCACCAGTGATTGGACAGGGAATCAGCCCCAGCATTTT. Translated: CATSDWTGNQPQHF. The chain carries TRBV24-1 and TRBJ1-5; 8 nucleotides agree with TRBD1. Germline loops: CDR1 KGHDR, CDR2 SFDVKD. The length of the CDR3 is 14 residues. With V trimmed by 2 bases and J by 4 bases, 0 bases remained unmatched.

This clonotype occurred a few times. The chain joins TRBV6-2 or TRBV6-3 to TRBJ1-1; TRBD1 might be the D (6 bases). Trimming removed 7 bases at V and 6 bases at J, with 18 bases between. This CDR3 contains 14 residues. CDR1 MNHEY and CDR2 SVGEGT come from the germline V gene. Written as DNA, the CDR3 is TGTGCCAGCACCCTAGGGGGGGGAAGCGCTGAAGCTTTCTTT. It encodes CASTLGGGSAEAFF.

There are many counts of this clonotype. The rearrangement joins TRBV5-5 to TRBJ2-6; D call uncertain. CDR3 size: 16 residues. The V and J ends lost 1 base and 4 bases respectively, with 12 bases between them. Germline CDR1 and CDR2: SGHKS and YYEKEE (reference sequence). The CDR3 reads CASSLSNRAGANVLTF. The CDR3 DNA follows: TGTGCCAGCAGCTTGTCAAATCGGGCGGGGGCCAACGTCCTGACTTTC. The entire variable domain, with the rest obtained from reference TRBV5-5 and TRBJ2-6, is as follows: DAGVTQSPTHLIKTRGQQVTLRCSPISGHKSVSWYQQVLGQGPQFIFQYYEKEERGRGNFPDRFSARQFPNYSSELNVNALLLGDSALYLCASSLSNRAGANVLTFGAGSRLTVL.

J is TRBJ2-3 and V is TRBV24-1, with TRBD1 matching over 8 bases. CDR3 length: 15 residues. J lost 4 bases, V lost 4 bases, and 6 bases had no gene match. Germline values: CDR1 KGHDR, CDR2 SFDVKD. The chain's CDR3 is CATSDPGQGADTQYF. CDR3 DNA: TGTGCCACCAGTGACCCCGGACAGGGAGCAGATACGCAGTATTTT.

The chain recombines TRBV29-1 with TRBJ2-1; 8 positions match TRBD1. The V segment lost 6 bases and the J segment 6 bases; nucleotides outside the gene matches: 7. CDR1 and CDR2 from the germline V gene are SQVTM and ANQGSEA. This CDR3 is built from 13 residues. The CDR3 here is CSVADRGGNEQFF. CDR3 nucleotide sequence: TGCAGCGTCGCCGACAGGGGTGGCAATGAGCAGTTCTTC.

This clonotype was recorded at least ten times. The rearrangement links TRBV5-6 to TRBJ2-3; D is uncertain. Between the trimmed V and J ends, which lost 4 bases and 1 base, there was a span of 1 base. Germline CDR1 SGHDT, CDR2 YYEEEE. This CDR3 region has 11 residues. CDR3 residues: CASSRTDTQYF. In DNA, the CDR3 is TGTGCCAGCAGCCGCACAGATACGCAGTATTTT.

The V and J genes are TRBV2 and TRBJ1-2, with D perhaps matching TRBD1 (6 bases). V lost 7 bases, J lost 7 bases, and 22 bases lay in between. Germline V gives CDR1 SNHLY, CDR2 FYNNEI. The CDR3 contains 15 residues. The CDR3 DNA reads TGTGCCAGCACAGGATTTTCGCAGGGAGGGGGTGGCTACACCTTC. It is translated as CASTGFSQGGGGYTF.

The genes are TRBV3-1 and TRBJ2-7; 8 bases line up with TRBD2. The CDR3 runs to 14 residues. After removal of 6 bases from V and 2 bases from J, the junction contained 6 bases not matched to a gene. In germline, CDR1 is LGHDT, CDR2 YNNKEL (reference sequence). The DNA for the CDR3 is TGTGCCAGCAGTGCTCAAGCGGGGGCCTACGAGCAGTACTTC. It is translated as CASSAQAGAYEQYF.

The gene calls are TRBV19 and TRBJ2-5; 7 bases agree with TRBD2. The CDR3 totals 13 residues. V was clipped by 8 bases and J by 5 bases; unmatched bases: 8. Germline CDR1 is LNHDA and CDR2 is SQIVND (reference sequence). The CDR3 region has the DNA TGTGCCAGTCGTGGGAGGGCCCGGGAGACCCAGTACTTC. This sequence encodes CASRGRARETQYF.

The table lists this clonotype with a few counts. V is TRBV18 and J is TRBJ1-6; 7 bases are shared with TRBD1. The CDR3 runs to 14 residues. V lost 2 bases to trimming and J lost 7 bases; unmatched junction nucleotides: 2. Per germline, CDR1 KGHSH and CDR2 LQKENI. The CDR3, as DNA: TGTGCCAGCTCACCAACAGGGGAGAATTCACCCCTCCACTTT. Translation gives CASSPTGENSPLHF.

This clonotype was seen repeatedly, ten times or more. The chain combines TRBV2 with TRBJ2-2; weak D call: TRBD1 (5 bases). Germline loops: CDR1 SNHLY, CDR2 FYNNEI. This CDR3 comprises 14 residues. V lost 8 bases and J lost 7, with 17 bases in between. The CDR3 DNA is TGTGCCAGCTTGGTGCGGACACATGGCGGGGAGCTGTTTTTT. Amino acid sequence: CASLVRTHGGELFF.

The J gene is TRBJ1-3, the V gene TRBV7-6, with a tentative D call TRBD1 (5 bases). CDR3 length equals 12 residues. V was clipped by 5 bases and J by 6 bases, with 8 bases between them. From germline, CDR1 is SGHVS and CDR2 FNYEAQ. The CDR3 here is CASSQDTNTIYF. CDR3 DNA: TGTGCCAGCAGCCAGGACACAAACACCATATATTTT.

The chain's CDR3 is CASSATGRSETQYF. The CDR3 coding sequence is TGCGCCAGCAGCGCTACAGGGAGATCGGAGACCCAGTACTTC. The chain is built from TRBV5-1 and TRBJ2-5; the D gene is possibly TRBD1 (6 bases). Germline-derived CDR1 and CDR2 are SGHRS and YFSETQ. V shed 4 bases and J shed 5 bases, with 15 bases lying between them. There are 14 residues in the CDR3.

The chain carries TRBV4-2 and TRBJ2-7; D gene ambiguous. The germline V gene encodes CDR1 LGHNA and CDR2 YNFKEQ. V was trimmed by 7 bases and J by 5 bases, leaving 18 bases between them. The CDR3 totals 14 residues. CDR3 protein: CASTPFGTENEQYF. The CDR3 bases are TGTGCCAGCACCCCTTTCGGCACGGAGAACGAGCAGTACTTC.

The rearrangement links TRBV11-2 to TRBJ2-2, with D unclear. Germline CDR1 SGHAT, CDR2 FQNNGV. The CDR3 extends over 15 amino acids. The V and J ends lost 7 bases and 0 bases respectively, with 12 bases between them. The CDR3 DNA is TGTGCCAGCACGATTGGCGGAGCGAACACCGGGGAGCTGTTTTTT. This translates into CASTIGGANTGELFF.

This clonotype was detected a few times. The rearrangement links TRBV3-1 to TRBJ1-6; a weak D match, TRBD1 (5 bases). Trimming removed 4 bases from V and 1 base from J, with 8 bases in between. Germline V gives CDR1 LGHDT, CDR2 YNNKEL (reference sequence). This CDR3 is 15 amino acids long. The CDR3 DNA reads TGTGCCAGCAGCCCGGGGGTGTCCTATAATTCACCCCTCCACTTT. Amino acids: CASSPGVSYNSPLHF. The full variable domain, in which reference TRBV3-1 and TRBJ1-6 provide the parts outside the CDR3, is DTAVSQTPKYLVTQMGNDKSIKCEQNLGHDTMYWYKQDSKKFLKIMFSYNNKELIINETVPNRFSPKSPDKAHLNLHINSLELGDSAVYFCASSPGVSYNSPLHFGNGTRLTVT.

This chain links TRBV5-1 with TRBJ2-6; the D gene is possibly TRBD2 (5 bases). Trimming took 0 bases from V and 0 from J, leaving 7 bases between them. Germline values: CDR1 SGHRS, CDR2 YFSETQ. The CDR3 totals 16 residues. In nucleotides, the CDR3 is TGCGCCAGCAGCTTGGCCCGGGACTCTGGGGCCAACGTCCTGACTTTC. Encoded protein: CASSLARDSGANVLTF. The whole variable domain, filled in from reference TRBV5-1 and TRBJ2-6, reads KAGVTQTPRYLIKTRGQQVTLSCSPISGHRSVSWYQQTPGQGLQFLFEYFSETQRNKGNFPGRFSGRQFSNSRSEMNVSTLELGDSALYLCASSLARDSGANVLTFGAGSRLTVL.

V usage is TRBV12-3 or TRBV12-4 and J usage is TRBJ2-2, with unresolved D. The CDR3 extends over 14 amino acids. The V gene lost 5 bases and the J gene lost 3 bases, with 10 bases spanning the gap. This CDR3 reads CASSPWQDTGELFF. The DNA for the CDR3 is TGTGCCAGCAGTCCCTGGCAGGACACCGGGGAGCTGTTTTTT.

This clonotype was found a few times. The chain is built from TRBV9 and TRBJ2-1, with 7 bases identical to TRBD2. This CDR3 contains 15 residues. Germline CDR1 reads SGDLS; CDR2 reads YYNGEE. V dropped 0 bases and J dropped 10; count of bases not matched to a gene: 10. This CDR3 is CASSVGWGGTGEQFF. The CDR3, as DNA: TGTGCCAGCAGCGTAGGGTGGGGAGGGACCGGAGAGCAGTTCTTC.

The chain carries TRBV6-2 or TRBV6-3 and TRBJ2-5; perhaps TRBD2 as D (7 bases). This CDR3 comprises 12 residues. Germline values: CDR1 MNHEY, CDR2 SVGEGT. Trimming cost V 11 bases and J 9 bases, with 19 bases left between them. The DNA for the CDR3 is TGTGCCTCAAGAGCGGACGGGGGGCCCCAGTACTTC. The encoded protein is CASRADGGPQYF.

This clonotype turned up a few times. The genes are TRBV7-9 and TRBJ1-2; TRBD1 matches 11 bases. V lost 1 base, J lost 3 bases, and 4 bases stayed unmatched. This CDR3 has 16 residues. Germline loops: CDR1 SEHNR, CDR2 FQNEAQ (reference sequence). The DNA of the CDR3 is TGTGCCAGCAGCTTAGACCCGGGACAGGGGGACTATGGCTACACCTTC. It yields the protein CASSLDPGQGDYGYTF.

Only a few counts were recorded for this clonotype. This chain connects TRBV4-3 to TRBJ1-2, with D unclear. The CDR3 is made up of 17 amino acids. The V gene's germline CDR1 is LGHNA and CDR2 YSLEER. Trimming pared 0 bases from V and 3 bases from J, leaving 17 bases between. CDR3 DNA: TGCGCCAGCAGCCAAGAGGTGGTGAAAGGAAGGGACTATGGCTACACCTTC. This gives the protein CASSQEVVKGRDYGYTF.

This clonotype appeared a few times. The rearrangement uses TRBV15 and TRBJ2-7; 9 positions agree with TRBD1. CDR3 size: 14 residues. V lost 5 bases and J lost 2; bases outside the gene matches: 4. The V gene's germline CDR1 is LNHNV and CDR2 YYDKDF (reference sequence). This CDR3 is CATSPGTGTYEQYF. DNA for the CDR3: TGTGCCACCAGCCCCGGGACAGGGACCTACGAGCAGTACTTC.

The chain uses TRBV11-1 and TRBJ1-1; TRBD1 matches 12 bases. After removal of 6 bases from V and 4 bases from J, the junction contained 18 bases not matched to a gene. Looked up from germline, CDR1 is SGHAT and CDR2 is FQDESV (reference sequence). The CDR3 length is 19 residues. This chain's CDR3 is CASRPPTGTGGVSGTEAFF. DNA of the CDR3: TGTGCCAGCAGGCCCCCAACCGGGACAGGGGGCGTTTCTGGCACTGAAGCTTTCTTT.

This clonotype was observed a handful of times. The chain uses TRBV5-6 and TRBJ1-1, with D maybe TRBD1 (5 bases). Deletions cut 3 bases from V and 1 base from J, with 13 bases between. The CDR3 has 15 residues. The germline gives CDR1 SGHDT, CDR2 YYEEEE. CDR3 loop: CASSSRGHWNTEAFF. The DNA for the CDR3 is TGTGCCAGCAGCTCACGCGGACACTGGAACACTGAAGCTTTCTTT.